This TCR beta chain came from a study of T cell changes during pregnancy in multiple sclerosis. Trimming cost V 0 bases and J 5 bases, with 13 bases left between them. This CDR3 has 15 amino acids. The germline CDR1 and CDR2 sequences are SGDLS and YYNGEE. This table comes from immunoSEQ multiplex PCR, and its TCRdb copy is limited to in-frame clones, with some not included. This table has about 38,000 clones, around 90% appearing once. This receptor was identified in a female donor with multiple sclerosis, enrolled in a pregnancy study. The source material was CD4+ T cells from peripheral blood mononuclear cells, sampled before pregnancy. The chain uses TRBV9 and TRBJ2-3; D may be TRBD1 (5 bases). CDR3 protein: CASSVAAQAIDTQYF. The CDR3 DNA follows: TGTGCCAGCAGCGTAGCGGCACAGGCGATAGATACGCAGTATTTT.